This TCR beta chain was sequenced for a study of cytomegalovirus exposure and HLA in healthy donors. Overall study findings and caveats: Upon later analysis, TCR association rates were observed to vary by HLA locus, being highest for DRB1 and lowest for HLA-C.

PCR used 60 Vbeta primers and 13 Jbeta primers. This table comes from immunoSEQ multiplex PCR, and its TCRdb copy is limited to in-frame clones, with some not included. The sample has approximately 160,000 clones, 68% seen once. This clone was recorded a few times. The antigen is not known. Germline assignment: CDR1 MDHEN and CDR2 SYDVKM. CDR3 length: 12 amino acids. Trimming stripped 10 bases from V and 0 bases from J, with 6 bases between. The sequenced sample was PBMCs. This sequence was found in a man aged 50 to 60 in good health and CMV-seronegative. This chain links TRBV28 with TRBJ1-4; D not certain. CDR3 loop: CATTATNEKLFF. CDR3 nucleotide sequence: TGTGCCACCACTGCAACTAATGAAAAACTGTTTTTT.